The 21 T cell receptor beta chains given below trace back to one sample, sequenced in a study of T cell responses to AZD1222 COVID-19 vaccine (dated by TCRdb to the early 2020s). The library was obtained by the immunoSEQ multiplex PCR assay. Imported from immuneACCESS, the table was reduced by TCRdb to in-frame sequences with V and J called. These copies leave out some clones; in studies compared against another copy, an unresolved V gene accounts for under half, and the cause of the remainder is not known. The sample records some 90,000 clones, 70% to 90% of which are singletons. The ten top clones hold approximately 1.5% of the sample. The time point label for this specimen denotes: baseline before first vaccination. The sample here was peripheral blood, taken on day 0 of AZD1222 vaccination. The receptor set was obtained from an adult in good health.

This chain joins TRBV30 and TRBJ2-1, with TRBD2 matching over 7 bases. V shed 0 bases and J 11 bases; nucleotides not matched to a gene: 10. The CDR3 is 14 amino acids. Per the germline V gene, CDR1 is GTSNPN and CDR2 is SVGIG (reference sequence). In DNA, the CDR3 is TGTGCCTGGAGTGTAGACTACTCGAGCGGGAAGCAGTTCTTC. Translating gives CAWSVDYSSGKQFF.

In DNA, the CDR3 is TGTGCCAGCAGCTGGGGACAGGGGCCCCCCTCTGGAAACACCATATATTTT. It is translated as CASSWGQGPPSGNTIYF. V is TRBV13 and J is TRBJ1-3; 10 bases map to TRBD1. Unmatched junction bases numbered 6, after V lost 4 bases and J lost 0 bases. Germline V CDR1 and CDR2: PRHDT, FYEKMQ (reference sequence). The length of the CDR3 is 17 residues.

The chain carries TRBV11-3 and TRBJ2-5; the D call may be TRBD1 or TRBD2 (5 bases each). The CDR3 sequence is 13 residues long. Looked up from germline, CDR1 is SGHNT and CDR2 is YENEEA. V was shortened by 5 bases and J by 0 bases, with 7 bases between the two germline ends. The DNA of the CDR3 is TGTGCCAGCAGCACGGGACACCAAGAGACCCAGTACTTC. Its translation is CASSTGHQETQYF.

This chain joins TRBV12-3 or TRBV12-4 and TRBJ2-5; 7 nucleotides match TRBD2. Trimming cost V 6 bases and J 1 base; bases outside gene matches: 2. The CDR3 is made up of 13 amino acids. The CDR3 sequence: CASSSGTQETQYF. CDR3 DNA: TGTGCCAGCAGCAGCGGGACCCAAGAGACCCAGTACTTC.

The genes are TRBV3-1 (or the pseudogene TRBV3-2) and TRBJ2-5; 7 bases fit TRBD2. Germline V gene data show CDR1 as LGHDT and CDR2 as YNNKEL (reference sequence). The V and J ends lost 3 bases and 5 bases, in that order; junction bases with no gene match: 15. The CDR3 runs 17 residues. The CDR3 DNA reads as TGTGCCAGCAGCCACGCTCTTGGGAGGGAGACCGGCGAGACCCAGTACTTC. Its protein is CASSHALGRETGETQYF.

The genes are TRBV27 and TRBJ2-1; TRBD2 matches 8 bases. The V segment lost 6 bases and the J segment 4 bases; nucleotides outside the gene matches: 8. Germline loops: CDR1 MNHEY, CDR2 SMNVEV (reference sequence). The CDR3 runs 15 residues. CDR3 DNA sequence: TGTGCCAGCAGACTTCCCGGGAGGGGGTACAATGAGCAGTTCTTC. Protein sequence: CASRLPGRGYNEQFF.

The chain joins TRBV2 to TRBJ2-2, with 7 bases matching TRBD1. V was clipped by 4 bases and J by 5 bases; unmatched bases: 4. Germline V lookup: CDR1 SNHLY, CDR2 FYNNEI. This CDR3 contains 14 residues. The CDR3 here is CASSVDRSTGELFF. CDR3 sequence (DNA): TGTGCCAGCAGTGTGGACAGGAGTACCGGGGAGCTGTTTTTT.

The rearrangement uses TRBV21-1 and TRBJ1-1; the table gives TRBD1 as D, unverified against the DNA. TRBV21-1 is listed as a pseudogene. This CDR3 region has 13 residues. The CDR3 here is CASPAPDLTEAFF. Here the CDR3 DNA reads TGTGCCAGCCCCGCCCCAGATCTCACTGAAGCTTTCTTT.

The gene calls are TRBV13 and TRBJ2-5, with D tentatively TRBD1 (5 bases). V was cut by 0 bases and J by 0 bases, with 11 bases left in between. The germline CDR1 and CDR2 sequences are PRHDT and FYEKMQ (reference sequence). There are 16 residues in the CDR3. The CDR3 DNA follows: TGTGCCAGCAGCTTAGGCCTAGGGGCCAACCAAGAGACCCAGTACTTC. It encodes CASSLGLGANQETQYF.

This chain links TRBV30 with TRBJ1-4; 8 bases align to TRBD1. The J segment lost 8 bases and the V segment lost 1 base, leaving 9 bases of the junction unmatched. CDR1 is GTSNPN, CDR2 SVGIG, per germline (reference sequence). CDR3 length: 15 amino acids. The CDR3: CAWSAFGGTGEKLFF. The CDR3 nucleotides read TGTGCCTGGAGTGCGTTTGGCGGGACAGGAGAAAAACTGTTTTTT.

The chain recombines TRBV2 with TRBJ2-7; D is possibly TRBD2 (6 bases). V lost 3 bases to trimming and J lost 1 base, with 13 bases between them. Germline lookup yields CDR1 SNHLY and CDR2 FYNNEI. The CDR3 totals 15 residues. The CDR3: CASSERDFPSYEQYF. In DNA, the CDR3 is TGTGCCAGCAGTGAGAGGGACTTTCCTTCCTACGAGCAGTACTTC. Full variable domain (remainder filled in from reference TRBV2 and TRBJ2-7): EPEVTQTPSHQVTQMGQEVILRCVPISNHLYFYWYRQILGQKVEFLVSFYNNEISEKSEIFDDQFSVERPDGSNFTLKIRSTKLEDSAMYFCASSERDFPSYEQYFGPGTRLTVT.

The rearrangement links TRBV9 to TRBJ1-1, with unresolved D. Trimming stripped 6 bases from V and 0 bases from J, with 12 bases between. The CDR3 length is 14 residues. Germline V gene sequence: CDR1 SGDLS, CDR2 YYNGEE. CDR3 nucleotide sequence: TGTGCCAGCAACGACGGAGACCTGAACACTGAAGCTTTCTTT. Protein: CASNDGDLNTEAFF.

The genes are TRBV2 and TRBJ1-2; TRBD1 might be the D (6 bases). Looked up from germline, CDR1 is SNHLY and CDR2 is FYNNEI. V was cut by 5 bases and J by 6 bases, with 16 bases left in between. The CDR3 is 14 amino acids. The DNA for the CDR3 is TGTGCCAGCAGTACTTATACAGGGTTAGATGGCTACACCTTC. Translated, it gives CASSTYTGLDGYTF.

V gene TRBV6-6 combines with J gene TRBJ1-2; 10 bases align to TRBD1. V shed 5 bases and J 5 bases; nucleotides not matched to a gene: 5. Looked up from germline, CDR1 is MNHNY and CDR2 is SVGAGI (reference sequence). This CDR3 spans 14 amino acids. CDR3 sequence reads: CASSPGTGEYGYTF. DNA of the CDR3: TGTGCCAGCAGTCCCGGGACAGGGGAGTATGGCTACACCTTC.

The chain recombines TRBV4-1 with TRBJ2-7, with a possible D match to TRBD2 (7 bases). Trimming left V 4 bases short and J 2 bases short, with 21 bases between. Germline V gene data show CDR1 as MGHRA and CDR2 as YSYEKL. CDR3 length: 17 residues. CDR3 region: CASSPFRGAGAAYEQYF. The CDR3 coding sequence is TGCGCCAGCAGCCCATTTCGGGGGGCGGGAGCGGCCTACGAGCAGTACTTC.

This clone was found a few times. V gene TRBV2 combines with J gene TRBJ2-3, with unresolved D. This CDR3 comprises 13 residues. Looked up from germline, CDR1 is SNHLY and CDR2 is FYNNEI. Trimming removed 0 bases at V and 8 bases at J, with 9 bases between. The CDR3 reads CASSEAMDGTQYF. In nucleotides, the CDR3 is TGTGCCAGCAGTGAAGCGATGGACGGTACGCAGTATTTT.

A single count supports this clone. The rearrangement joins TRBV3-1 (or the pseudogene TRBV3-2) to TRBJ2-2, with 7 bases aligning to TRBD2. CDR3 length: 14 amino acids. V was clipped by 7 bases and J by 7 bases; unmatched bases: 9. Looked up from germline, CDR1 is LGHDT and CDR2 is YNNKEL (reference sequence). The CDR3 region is CASTPLAGDGELFF. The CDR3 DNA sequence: TGTGCCAGCACCCCCCTCGCGGGAGACGGGGAGCTGTTTTTT.

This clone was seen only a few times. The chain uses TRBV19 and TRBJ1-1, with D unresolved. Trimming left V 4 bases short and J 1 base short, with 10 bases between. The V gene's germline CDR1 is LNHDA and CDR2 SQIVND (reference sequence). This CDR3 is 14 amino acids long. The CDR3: CASSSRERNTEAFF. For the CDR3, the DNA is TGTGCCAGTAGTAGTCGGGAGAGGAACACTGAAGCTTTCTTT.

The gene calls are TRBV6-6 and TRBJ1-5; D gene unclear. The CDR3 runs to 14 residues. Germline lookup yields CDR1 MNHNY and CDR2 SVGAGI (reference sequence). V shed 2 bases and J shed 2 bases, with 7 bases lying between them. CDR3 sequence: CASSYDWGNQPQHF. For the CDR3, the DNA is TGTGCCAGCAGTTACGACTGGGGCAATCAGCCCCAGCATTTT.

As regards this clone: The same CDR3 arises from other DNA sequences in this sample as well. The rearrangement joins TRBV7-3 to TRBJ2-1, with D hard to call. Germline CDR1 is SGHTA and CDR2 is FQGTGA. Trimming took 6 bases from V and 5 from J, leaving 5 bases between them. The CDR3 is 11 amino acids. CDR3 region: CASSSNNEQFF. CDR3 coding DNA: TGTGCCAGCAGTTCAAACAATGAGCAGTTCTTC.

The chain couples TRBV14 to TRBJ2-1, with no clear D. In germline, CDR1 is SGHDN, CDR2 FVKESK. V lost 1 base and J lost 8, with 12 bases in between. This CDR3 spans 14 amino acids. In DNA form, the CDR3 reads TGTGCCAGCAGCCAAGTATCGAGGATGGATGAGCAGTTCTTC. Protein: CASSQVSRMDEQFF.